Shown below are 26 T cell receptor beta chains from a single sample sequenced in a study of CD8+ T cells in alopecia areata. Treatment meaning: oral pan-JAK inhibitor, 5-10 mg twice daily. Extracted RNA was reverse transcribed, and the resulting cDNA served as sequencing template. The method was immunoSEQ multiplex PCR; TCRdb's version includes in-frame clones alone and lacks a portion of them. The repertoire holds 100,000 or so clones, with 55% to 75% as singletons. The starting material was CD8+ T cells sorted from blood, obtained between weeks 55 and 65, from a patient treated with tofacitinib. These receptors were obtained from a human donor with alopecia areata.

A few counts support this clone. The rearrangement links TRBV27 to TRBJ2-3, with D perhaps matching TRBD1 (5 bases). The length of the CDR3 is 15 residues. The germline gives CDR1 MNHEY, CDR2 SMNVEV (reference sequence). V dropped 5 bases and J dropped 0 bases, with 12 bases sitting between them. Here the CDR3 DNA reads TGTGCCAGCAGTACCTACGACAGAAGCACAGATACGCAGTATTTT. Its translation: CASSTYDRSTDTQYF.

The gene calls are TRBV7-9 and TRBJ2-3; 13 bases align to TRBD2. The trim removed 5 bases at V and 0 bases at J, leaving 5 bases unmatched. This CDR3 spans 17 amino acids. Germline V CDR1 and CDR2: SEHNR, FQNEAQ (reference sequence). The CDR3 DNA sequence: TGTGCCAGCAGCACCTGGACTAGCGGGGGTAGCACAGATACGCAGTATTTT. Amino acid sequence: CASSTWTSGGSTDTQYF. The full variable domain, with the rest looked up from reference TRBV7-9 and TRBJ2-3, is DTGVSQNPRHKITKRGQNVTFRCDPISEHNRLYWYRQTLGQGPEFLTYFQNEAQLEKSRLLSDRFSAERPKGSFSTLEIQRTEQGDSAMYLCASSTWTSGGSTDTQYFGPGTRLTVL.

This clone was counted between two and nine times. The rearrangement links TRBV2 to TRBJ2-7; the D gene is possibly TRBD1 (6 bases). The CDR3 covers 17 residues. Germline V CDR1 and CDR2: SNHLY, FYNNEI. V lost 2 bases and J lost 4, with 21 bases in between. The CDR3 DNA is TGTGCCAGCAGTGAACGGAGAGCGACAGGTTGGAGATACGAGCAGTACTTC. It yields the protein CASSERRATGWRYEQYF.

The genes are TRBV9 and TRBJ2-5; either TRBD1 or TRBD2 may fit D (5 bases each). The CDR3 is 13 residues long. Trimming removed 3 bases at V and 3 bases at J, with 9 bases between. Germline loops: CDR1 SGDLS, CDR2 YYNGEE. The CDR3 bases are TGTGCCAGCAGCGAGGGGACGGAAGAGACCCAGTACTTC. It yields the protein CASSEGTEETQYF.

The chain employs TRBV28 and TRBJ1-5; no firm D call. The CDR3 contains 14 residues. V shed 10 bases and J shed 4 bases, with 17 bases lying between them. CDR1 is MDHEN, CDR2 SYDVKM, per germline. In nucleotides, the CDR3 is TGTGCCATCCGCGAGAGTACTACGAATCAGCCCCAGCATTTT. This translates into CAIRESTTNQPQHF.

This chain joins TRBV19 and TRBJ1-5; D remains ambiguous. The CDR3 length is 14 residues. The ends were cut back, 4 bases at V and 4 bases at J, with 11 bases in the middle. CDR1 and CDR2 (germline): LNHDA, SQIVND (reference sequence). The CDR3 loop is CASSTRTGNQPQHF. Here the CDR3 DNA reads TGTGCCAGTAGTACCAGGACGGGGAATCAGCCCCAGCATTTT.

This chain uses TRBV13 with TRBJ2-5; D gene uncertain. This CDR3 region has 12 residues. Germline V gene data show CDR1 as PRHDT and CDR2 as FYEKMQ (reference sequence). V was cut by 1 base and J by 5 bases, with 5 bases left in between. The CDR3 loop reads CASSLVGETQYF. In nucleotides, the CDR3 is TGTGCCAGCAGCTTAGTCGGGGAGACCCAGTACTTC. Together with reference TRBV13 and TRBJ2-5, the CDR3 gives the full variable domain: AAGVIQSPRHLIKEKRETATLKCYPIPRHDTVYWYQQGPGQDPQFLISFYEKMQSDKGSIPDRFSAQQFSDYHSELNMSSLELGDSALYFCASSLVGETQYFGPGTRLLVL.

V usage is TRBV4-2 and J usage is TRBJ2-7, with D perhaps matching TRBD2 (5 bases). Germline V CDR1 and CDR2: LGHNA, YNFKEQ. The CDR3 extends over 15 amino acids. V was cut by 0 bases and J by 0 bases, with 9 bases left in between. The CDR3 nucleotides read TGTGCCAGCAGCCAAGAGGGGAGCAGCTCCTACGAGCAGTACTTC. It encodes CASSQEGSSSYEQYF.

The CDR3 region is CASSPQGGDTDTQYF. The CDR3, as DNA: TGTGCCAGTAGTCCCCAAGGGGGAGACACAGATACGCAGTATTTT. J is TRBJ2-3 and V is TRBV19; TRBD1 is a possible D gene (6 bases). The CDR3 length is 15 residues. V lost 5 bases and J 2 bases, leaving 14 bases between the germline ends. The germline CDR1 and CDR2 sequences are LNHDA and SQIVND (reference sequence).

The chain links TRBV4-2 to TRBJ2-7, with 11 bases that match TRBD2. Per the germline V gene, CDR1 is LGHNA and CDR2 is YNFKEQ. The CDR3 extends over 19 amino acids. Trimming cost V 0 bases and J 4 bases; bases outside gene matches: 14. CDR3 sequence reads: CASSQDPPGLAGGQYEQYF. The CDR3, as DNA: TGTGCCAGCAGCCAAGATCCCCCGGGGCTAGCGGGGGGCCAATACGAGCAGTACTTC.

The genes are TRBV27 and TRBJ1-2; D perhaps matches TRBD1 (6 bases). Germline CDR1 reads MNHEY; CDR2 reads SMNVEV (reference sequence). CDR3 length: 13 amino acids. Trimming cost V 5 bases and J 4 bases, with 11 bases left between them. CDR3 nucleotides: TGTGCCAGCAGTGACGGGACATTCTATGGCTACACCTTC. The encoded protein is CASSDGTFYGYTF.

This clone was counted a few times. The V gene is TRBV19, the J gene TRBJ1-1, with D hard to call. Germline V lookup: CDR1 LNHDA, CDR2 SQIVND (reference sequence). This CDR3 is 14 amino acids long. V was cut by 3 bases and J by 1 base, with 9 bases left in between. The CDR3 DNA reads TGTGCCAGTAGTATGGGAGGGAGGAACACTGAAGCTTTCTTT. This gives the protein CASSMGGRNTEAFF.

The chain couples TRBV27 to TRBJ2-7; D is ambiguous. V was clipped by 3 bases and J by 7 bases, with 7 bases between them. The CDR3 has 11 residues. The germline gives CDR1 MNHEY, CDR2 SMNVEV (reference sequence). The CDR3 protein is CASSLGGEQYF. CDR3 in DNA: TGTGCCAGCAGTTTGGGTGGTGAGCAGTACTTC.

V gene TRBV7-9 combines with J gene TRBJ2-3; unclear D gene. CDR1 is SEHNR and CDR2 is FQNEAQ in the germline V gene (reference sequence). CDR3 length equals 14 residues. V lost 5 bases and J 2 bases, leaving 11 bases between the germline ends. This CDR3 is CASSTIGATDTQYF. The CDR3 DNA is TGTGCCAGCAGCACAATCGGCGCCACAGATACGCAGTATTTT. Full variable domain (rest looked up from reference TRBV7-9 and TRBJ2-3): DTGVSQNPRHKITKRGQNVTFRCDPISEHNRLYWYRQTLGQGPEFLTYFQNEAQLEKSRLLSDRFSAERPKGSFSTLEIQRTEQGDSAMYLCASSTIGATDTQYFGPGTRLTVL.

In nucleotides, the CDR3 is TGCAGCGCCTCTAGCGGGGGGAAAGAGACCCAGTACTTC. The encoded protein is CSASSGGKETQYF. The V call is TRBV29-1, the J call TRBJ2-5, with 11 bases fitting TRBD2. The CDR3 sequence is 13 residues long. V dropped 7 bases and J dropped 3; count of bases not matched to a gene: 4. CDR1 and CDR2 from the germline V gene are SQVTM and ANQGSEA. The variable domain in full, with the rest retrieved from reference TRBV29-1 and TRBJ2-5, is SAVISQKPSRDICQRGTSLTIQCQVDSQVTMMFWYRQQPGQSLTLIATANQGSEATYESGFVIDKFPISRPNLTFSTLTVSNMSPEDSSIYLCSASSGGKETQYFGPGTRLLVL.

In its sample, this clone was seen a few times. The CDR3 loop reads CSVESRAGYTF. The DNA for the CDR3 is TGCAGCGTTGAAAGCAGGGCGGGCTACACCTTC. The chain links TRBV29-1 to TRBJ1-2, with D maybe TRBD1 (5 bases). Germline CDR1 reads SQVTM; CDR2 reads ANQGSEA. With 2 bases removed from V and 8 bases from J, the gap between germline ends came to 9 bases. CDR3 length: 11 amino acids.

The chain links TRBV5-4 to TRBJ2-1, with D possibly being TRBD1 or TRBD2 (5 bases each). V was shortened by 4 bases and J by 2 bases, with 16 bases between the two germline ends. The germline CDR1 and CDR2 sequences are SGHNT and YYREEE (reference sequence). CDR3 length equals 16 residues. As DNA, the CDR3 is TGTGCCAGCAGCGGTGGCCCGGGGACGACCTACAATGAGCAGTTCTTC. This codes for CASSGGPGTTYNEQFF.

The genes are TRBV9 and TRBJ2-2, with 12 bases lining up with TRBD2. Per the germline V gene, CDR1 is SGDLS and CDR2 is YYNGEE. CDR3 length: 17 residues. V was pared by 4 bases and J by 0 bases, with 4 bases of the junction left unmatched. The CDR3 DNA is TGTGCCAGCAGCACGACTAGCGGGGGACCGAACACCGGGGAGCTGTTTTTT. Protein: CASSTTSGGPNTGELFF.

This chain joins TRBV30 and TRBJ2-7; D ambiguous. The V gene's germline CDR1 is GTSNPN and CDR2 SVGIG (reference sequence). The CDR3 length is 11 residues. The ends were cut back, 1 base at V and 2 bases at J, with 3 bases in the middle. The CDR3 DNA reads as TGTGCCTGGAGTGATGCCTACGAGCAGTACTTC. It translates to CAWSDAYEQYF.

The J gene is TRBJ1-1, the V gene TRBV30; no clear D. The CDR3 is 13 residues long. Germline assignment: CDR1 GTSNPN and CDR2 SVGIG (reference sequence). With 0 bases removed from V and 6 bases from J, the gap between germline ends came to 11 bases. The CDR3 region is CAWSVGQAAEAFF. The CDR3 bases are TGTGCCTGGAGTGTAGGTCAGGCCGCTGAAGCTTTCTTT.

This CDR3 is CASSLRGGATGELFF. Here the CDR3 DNA reads TGTGCCAGCAGCTTGCGGGGGGGAGCTACCGGGGAGCTGTTTTTT. The chain is built from TRBV11-2 and TRBJ2-2; 9 positions agree with TRBD2. J lost 5 bases, V lost 3 bases, and 4 bases had no gene match. The CDR3 sequence is 15 residues long. Per germline, CDR1 SGHAT and CDR2 FQNNGV.

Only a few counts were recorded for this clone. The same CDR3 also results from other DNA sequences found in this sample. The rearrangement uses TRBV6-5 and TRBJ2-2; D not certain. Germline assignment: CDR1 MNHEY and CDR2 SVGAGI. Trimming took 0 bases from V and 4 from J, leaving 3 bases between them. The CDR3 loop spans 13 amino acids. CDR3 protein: CASSYSSTGELFF. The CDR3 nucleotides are TGTGCCAGCAGTTACTCGTCCACCGGGGAGCTGTTTTTT.

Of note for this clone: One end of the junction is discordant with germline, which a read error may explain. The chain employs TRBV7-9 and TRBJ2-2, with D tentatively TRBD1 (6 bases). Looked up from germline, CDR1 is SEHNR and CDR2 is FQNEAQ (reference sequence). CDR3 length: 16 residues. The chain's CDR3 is CAGSYPDRPPFGELFF. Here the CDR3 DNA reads TGTGCCGGCAGCTATCCTGACAGGCCCCCGTTCGGGGAGCTGTTTTTT.

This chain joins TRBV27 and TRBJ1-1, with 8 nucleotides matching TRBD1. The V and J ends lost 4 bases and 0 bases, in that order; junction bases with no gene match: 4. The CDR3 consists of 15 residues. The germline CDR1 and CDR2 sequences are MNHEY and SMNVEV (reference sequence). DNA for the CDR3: TGTGCCAGCAGTTCTCCGGGACAGGTGAACACTGAAGCTTTCTTT. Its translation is CASSSPGQVNTEAFF.

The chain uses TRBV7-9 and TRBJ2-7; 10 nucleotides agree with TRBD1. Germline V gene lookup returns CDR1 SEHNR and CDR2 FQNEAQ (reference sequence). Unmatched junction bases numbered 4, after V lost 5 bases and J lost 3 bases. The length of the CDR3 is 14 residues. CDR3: CASSARDRGYEQYF. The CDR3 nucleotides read TGTGCCAGCAGCGCTCGGGACAGGGGCTACGAGCAGTACTTC.

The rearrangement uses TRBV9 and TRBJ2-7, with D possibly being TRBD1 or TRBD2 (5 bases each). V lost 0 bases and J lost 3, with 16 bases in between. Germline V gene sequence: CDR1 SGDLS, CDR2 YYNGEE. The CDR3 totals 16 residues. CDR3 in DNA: TGTGCCAGCAGCGTAGGAGGGGACCCCTTACGCTACGAGCAGTACTTC. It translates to CASSVGGDPLRYEQYF.